This record concerns one T cell receptor beta chain sequence. What it binds is not known. This entry comes from a study of T cell responses to AZD1222 COVID-19 vaccine. Study-level findings and limits: Donor demographics were predominantly white British with a female majority; clonal diversity may be underestimated. Baseline serology detected seropositivity in only six AZD1222 recipients. Spike-specific TCR breadth and depth both grew after two AZD1222 doses. Repertoires were obtained only post-peak T cell response.

The CDR3 loop spans 14 amino acids. CDR1 is SGHRS and CDR2 is YFSETQ in the germline V gene. V lost 0 bases to trimming and J lost 6 bases, with 7 bases between them. Assay: immunoSEQ multiplex PCR; the TCRdb copy retains only in-frame clones and omits some. The table has roughly 70,000 clones, 70% to 90% seen once. This clonotype originated in an adult who received the MenACWY meningococcal vaccine as a control. V and J are TRBV5-1 and TRBJ1-6; a weak D match, TRBD1 (6 bases). The specimen comprised peripheral blood, sampled 28 days after the second dose of the MenACWY control vaccine. CDR3 DNA: TGCGCCAGCAGCTTGGAAGGGGGTAATTCACCCCTCCACTTT. Amino acids: CASSLEGGNSPLHF.